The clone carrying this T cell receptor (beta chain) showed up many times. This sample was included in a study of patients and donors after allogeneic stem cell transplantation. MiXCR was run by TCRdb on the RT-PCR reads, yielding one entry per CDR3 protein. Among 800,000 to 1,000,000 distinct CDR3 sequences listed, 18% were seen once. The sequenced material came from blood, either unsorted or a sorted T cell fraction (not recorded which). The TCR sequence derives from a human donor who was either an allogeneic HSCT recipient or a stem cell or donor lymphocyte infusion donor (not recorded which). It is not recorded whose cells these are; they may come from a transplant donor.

The CDR3 sequence is CASSRVLGADQPQHF. As DNA, the CDR3 is TGCGCCAGCAGCCGGGTTCTGGGCGCCGATCAGCCCCAGCATTTT. V and J are TRBV4-1 and TRBJ1-5; D is undetermined. The CDR3 spans 15 residues. Trimming removed 4 bases at V and 5 bases at J, with 15 bases between. The V gene's germline CDR1 is MGHRA and CDR2 YSYEKL.